The 27 T cell receptor beta chains listed next were all sequenced from one sample in a study of blood T cell repertoires in COVID-19. The table came from immunoSEQ multiplex PCR; TCRdb's copy has only in-frame clones and leaves some out. The sample shows 120,000 to 150,000 clones, about 84% of them seen only once. The material sequenced was peripheral blood. These receptor sequences come from a man in his fifties or sixties with active or convalescent COVID-19.

The rearrangement uses TRBV27 and TRBJ1-3, with 12 bases aligning to TRBD1. This CDR3 region has 18 residues. Germline V gene lookup returns CDR1 MNHEY and CDR2 SMNVEV (reference sequence). Trimming removed 5 bases from V and 1 base from J; junction bases left unmatched: 9. The CDR3 loop reads CASSPGTGGIKSGNTIYF. The CDR3 region has the DNA TGTGCCAGCAGTCCGGGGACAGGGGGCATCAAATCTGGAAACACCATATATTTT.

This clone was seen once. The chain employs TRBV5-4 and TRBJ2-1; 10 nucleotides agree with TRBD2. CDR3 length equals 18 residues. The V segment lost 0 bases and the J segment 7 bases; nucleotides outside the gene matches: 13. Looked up from germline, CDR1 is SGHNT and CDR2 is YYREEE (reference sequence). CDR3 in DNA: TGTGCCAGCAGCTTGGATTTCGCTAGCGGGAGTGGAAGGAATGAGCAGTTCTTC. Its protein is CASSLDFASGSGRNEQFF.

J is TRBJ2-3 and V is TRBV7-2; D perhaps matches TRBD2 (6 bases). The CDR3 covers 15 residues. Trimming pared 2 bases from V and 3 bases from J, leaving 12 bases between. Germline V gene data show CDR1 as SGHTA and CDR2 as FQGNSA. CDR3 region: CASSLSAGRTDTQYF. CDR3 sequence (DNA): TGTGCCAGCAGCTTATCGGCGGGAAGGACAGATACGCAGTATTTT.

V is TRBV3-1 (or the pseudogene TRBV3-2) and J is TRBJ2-3; TRBD2 matches 8 bases. The V gene's germline CDR1 is LGHDT and CDR2 YNNKEL (reference sequence). The CDR3 is 16 residues long. Losses at the gene ends were 2 bases for V and 1 base for J; bases not matched to a gene: 5. The CDR3 spells CASSQSGRGGTDTQYF. CDR3 DNA: TGTGCCAGCAGCCAAAGCGGGAGAGGGGGCACAGATACGCAGTATTTT.

The rearrangement links TRBV12-3 or TRBV12-4 to TRBJ2-1, with a possible D match to TRBD1 (5 bases). V lost 5 bases, J lost 3 bases, and 8 bases lay in between. The CDR3 is made up of 13 amino acids. CDR3 sequence reads: CASSLDSYNEQFF. The CDR3 nucleotides read TGTGCCAGCAGTCTTGACAGCTACAATGAGCAGTTCTTC.

This chain uses TRBV5-6 with TRBJ2-5; D uncertain. Trimming shortened V by 4 bases and J by 3 bases, and 7 bases separated the two germline ends. The CDR3 contains 12 residues. CDR1 and CDR2 (germline): SGHDT, YYEEEE. CDR3 in DNA: TGTGCCAGCAGCACCCCGGAAGAGACCCAGTACTTC. Protein product: CASSTPEETQYF.

This rearrangement joins TRBV6-9 to TRBJ2-7; 7 bases line up with TRBD2. Looked up from germline, CDR1 is MNHGY and CDR2 is SVAAGI. The CDR3 is made up of 16 amino acids. The V gene end was trimmed by 2 bases and the J gene end by 5 bases; junction bases not matched to a gene: 12. CDR3 sequence: CASSYGGASGSDEQYF. For the CDR3, the DNA is TGTGCCAGCAGTTATGGCGGGGCTAGCGGTTCGGACGAGCAGTACTTC.

This chain joins TRBV19 and TRBJ2-5, with 8 nucleotides matching TRBD2. After removal of 8 bases from V and 5 bases from J, the junction contained 7 bases not matched to a gene. The germline gives CDR1 LNHDA, CDR2 SQIVND (reference sequence). The CDR3 has 13 amino acids. The chain's CDR3 is CASHGRAGETQYF. CDR3 DNA sequence: TGTGCCAGTCACGGGAGGGCAGGGGAGACCCAGTACTTC.

This clone is a singleton in its sample. The V and J genes are TRBV28 and TRBJ2-6; 9 positions match TRBD2. V trimming: 7 bases; J trimming: 1 base; junction bases outside the gene matches: 11. The CDR3 has 18 residues. Germline V gene data show CDR1 as MDHEN and CDR2 as SYDVKM. The CDR3 DNA reads TGTGCCAGCACCCTCGGGGCGGGAGGGCCTTCTGGGGCCAACGTCCTGACTTTC. It codes for CASTLGAGGPSGANVLTF.

V and J are TRBV7-7 and TRBJ2-3; 8 positions match TRBD2. The V and J ends lost 5 bases and 1 base, in that order; junction bases with no gene match: 8. The CDR3 loop spans 16 amino acids. The germline gives CDR1 SSHAT, CDR2 FNYEAQ (reference sequence). CDR3 nucleotide sequence: TGTGCCAGCAGCCCCGCATCCGGGAGGGGCACAGATACGCAGTATTTT. This encodes CASSPASGRGTDTQYF.

The gene calls are TRBV29-1 and TRBJ1-1; D is uncertain. Germline CDR1 and CDR2: SQVTM and ANQGSEA. CDR3 length equals 11 residues. The V end was cut by 6 bases, the J end by 3 bases, with 8 bases between. This CDR3 reads CSVAGDTEAFF. CDR3 DNA sequence: TGCAGCGTGGCCGGGGACACTGAAGCTTTCTTT.

This chain connects TRBV6-2 or TRBV6-3 to TRBJ2-7; weak D call: TRBD1 (6 bases). This CDR3 has 13 amino acids. V lost 1 base and J lost 2, with 6 bases in between. Germline V gives CDR1 MNHEY, CDR2 SVGEGT. In nucleotides, the CDR3 is TGTGCCAGCAGTTACTGGGACACCTACGAGCAGTACTTC. This codes for CASSYWDTYEQYF.

The V gene is TRBV7-6, the J gene TRBJ2-7; D gene uncertain. The CDR3 is made up of 15 amino acids. The germline CDR1 and CDR2 sequences are SGHVS and FNYEAQ. Trimming took 1 base from V and 2 from J, leaving 12 bases between them. CDR3 amino acids: CASSLVAGHPYEQYF. The CDR3 DNA follows: TGTGCCAGCAGCTTAGTTGCAGGCCACCCCTACGAGCAGTACTTC.

The J gene is TRBJ2-3, the V gene TRBV7-3, with a weak D call TRBD2 (6 bases). The CDR3 has 15 amino acids. Between the trimmed V and J ends, which lost 3 bases and 0 bases, there was a span of 10 bases. CDR1 is SGHTA and CDR2 is FQGTGA in the germline V gene. CDR3 DNA sequence: TGTGCCAGCAGCTTTGGGGGGACGAGCACAGATACGCAGTATTTT. This translates into CASSFGGTSTDTQYF.

The V gene is TRBV11-1, the J gene TRBJ2-2, with 7 positions matching TRBD2. The CDR3 extends over 16 amino acids. Germline V gene lookup returns CDR1 SGHAT and CDR2 FQDESV (reference sequence). The trim removed 3 bases at V and 5 bases at J, leaving 9 bases unmatched. CDR3 nucleotides: TGTGCCAGCAGCTTTATTGACAGCGGGGTTACCGGGGAGCTGTTTTTT. Translated: CASSFIDSGVTGELFF.

About this clone: Compared with germline, one end of the junction differs, possibly owing to a read error. The chain carries TRBV4-2 and TRBJ2-2, with D possibly TRBD2 on 6 matching bases. The CDR3 runs 17 residues. CDR1 LGHNA and CDR2 YNFKEQ come from the germline V gene. In nucleotides, the CDR3 is TGTGCCAGCAGTCAAGTGATTCGACGGGAGAGGACCGGGGAGCTGTTTTTT. Protein sequence: CASSQVIRRERTGELFF.

The chain uses TRBV6-5 and TRBJ1-6; D gene ambiguous. The germline CDR1 and CDR2 sequences are MNHEY and SVGAGI. The CDR3 is 15 residues long. V dropped 2 bases and J dropped 8 bases, with 13 bases sitting between them. This CDR3 reads CASSYAGTADSPLHF. CDR3 DNA sequence: TGTGCCAGCAGTTACGCGGGAACCGCCGATTCACCCCTCCACTTT.

This clone was counted once. The CDR3 DNA reads TGTGCCAGCAACTGGGGCAGCACAGATACGCAGTATTTT. This codes for CASNWGSTDTQYF. The V and J genes are TRBV7-8 and TRBJ2-3, with a possible D match to TRBD1 (5 bases). Trimming removed 7 bases from V and 0 bases from J, with 8 bases in between. Germline CDR1 reads SGHVS; CDR2 reads FQNEAQ. The CDR3 covers 13 residues.

The rearrangement uses TRBV29-1 and TRBJ2-3; 13 bases align to TRBD2. This CDR3 has 18 amino acids. The J segment lost 2 bases and the V segment lost 2 bases, leaving 10 bases of the junction unmatched. Germline V gene sequence: CDR1 SQVTM, CDR2 ANQGSEA. CDR3 sequence reads: CSVEYPTGLAGYTDTQYF. The CDR3 DNA reads as TGCAGCGTTGAATATCCAACGGGACTAGCGGGGTACACAGATACGCAGTATTTT.

The V gene is TRBV29-1, the J gene TRBJ2-4; 9 nucleotides agree with TRBD1. Germline-derived CDR1 and CDR2 are SQVTM and ANQGSEA. The trim removed 7 bases at V and 7 bases at J, leaving 8 bases unmatched. The CDR3 is 13 amino acids. The DNA of the CDR3 is TGCAGCGCCCGCGGACAGGGGAGCAACATTCAGTACTTC. It encodes CSARGQGSNIQYF.

This clone has a count of ten or more. The genes are TRBV11-2 and TRBJ1-1; D unclear. Between the trimmed V and J ends, which lost 1 base and 4 bases, there was a span of 4 bases. CDR1 is SGHAT, CDR2 FQNNGV, per germline. The CDR3 sequence is 12 residues long. The CDR3 region has the DNA TGTGCCAGCAGCTTAGTCGGCACTGAAGCTTTCTTT. Translation gives CASSLVGTEAFF.

The chain carries TRBV9 and TRBJ2-7, with 7 bases lining up with TRBD1. Germline V gene data show CDR1 as SGDLS and CDR2 as YYNGEE. The CDR3 has 16 residues. The ends lost 1 base at V and 3 bases at J; junction bases unmatched: 10. The CDR3 here is CASSVRGTVPNYEQYF. CDR3 bases: TGTGCCAGCAGCGTAAGGGGGACAGTACCTAACTACGAGCAGTACTTC.

This sequence joins TRBV28 and TRBJ2-4; D might be TRBD2 (5 bases). Trimming pared 8 bases from V and 10 bases from J, leaving 12 bases between. The CDR3 is 11 residues long. The germline gives CDR1 MDHEN, CDR2 SYDVKM. In nucleotides, the CDR3 is TGTGCCAGCGGTCTGAGGAGGATTCAGTACTTC. It encodes CASGLRRIQYF.

Only one count was recorded for this clone. This chain links TRBV11-3 with TRBJ2-2; perhaps TRBD1 as D (5 bases). The ends were cut back, 0 bases at V and 0 bases at J, with 5 bases in the middle. The CDR3 length is 15 residues. Germline loops: CDR1 SGHNT, CDR2 YENEEA. CDR3 residues: CASSLEGANTGELFF. The CDR3 bases are TGTGCCAGCAGCTTAGAAGGGGCGAACACCGGGGAGCTGTTTTTT. The full variable domain, completed using reference TRBV11-3 and TRBJ2-2, is EAGVVQSPRYKIIEKKQPVAFWCNPISGHNTLYWYLQNLGQGPELLIRYENEEAVDDSQLPKDRFSAERLKGVDSTLKIQPAELGDSAVYLCASSLEGANTGELFFGEGSRLTVL.

The V gene is TRBV4-3, the J gene TRBJ2-2; D remains ambiguous. Trimming took 0 bases from V and 2 from J, leaving 10 bases between them. The CDR3 totals 16 residues. Germline CDR1 is LGHNA and CDR2 is YSLEER. DNA of the CDR3: TGCGCCAGCAGCCAAGAAGGAGCGAGTAACACCGGGGAGCTGTTTTTT. It is translated as CASSQEGASNTGELFF.

The V gene is TRBV18, the J gene TRBJ2-3; 9 bases agree with TRBD2. Germline V gene lookup returns CDR1 KGHSH and CDR2 LQKENI. This CDR3 region has 18 residues. V gave up 3 bases and J gave up 0 bases; unmatched junction bases: 10. The CDR3 sequence: CASSPRMTSGTSTDTQYF. CDR3 DNA: TGTGCCAGCTCACCGCGGATGACTAGCGGAACTAGCACAGATACGCAGTATTTT.

The chain carries TRBV5-4 and TRBJ1-2; TRBD1 matches at 11 bases. CDR1 SGHNT and CDR2 YYREEE come from the germline V gene (reference sequence). The CDR3 has 16 amino acids. Trimming took 4 bases from V and 8 from J; bases not matched to a gene: 13. CDR3 bases: TGTGCCAGCAGCCTTCCGGGACAGGGGGAAAATGGCGGCTACACCTTC. It is translated as CASSLPGQGENGGYTF.